The 5 T cell receptor beta chains in this list originate from one sample, sequenced in a study of cytomegalovirus exposure and HLA in healthy donors. The PCR contained 60 Vbeta and 13 Jbeta primers. This table comes from immunoSEQ multiplex PCR, and its TCRdb copy is limited to in-frame clones, with some not included. The repertoire holds approximately 150,000 clones, with approximately 80% as singletons. Input material: PBMCs. The receptors were gathered from a man between 18 and 29 years old in good health and CMV-seropositive.

The chain carries TRBV5-1 and TRBJ2-5; 7 bases line up with TRBD1. Matching the DNA end better, TRBJ2-7 makes the J call doubtful. The CDR3 is 14 residues long. Germline V lookup: CDR1 SGHRS, CDR2 YFSETQ. The CDR3 nucleotides read TGCGCCAGCAGCTTGGACAGGGGCCTCTACGAGCAGTACTTC. It encodes CASSLDRGLYEQYF.

The chain couples TRBV2 to TRBJ2-7; tentatively, D is TRBD1 (6 bases). The V and J ends lost 9 bases and 1 base respectively, with 10 bases between them. The CDR3 has 12 amino acids. The V gene's germline CDR1 is SNHLY and CDR2 FYNNEI. The CDR3 loop is CASGQSSYEQYF. As DNA, the CDR3 is TGTGCCAGTGGACAGTCGTCCTACGAGCAGTACTTC. Full variable domain (outside the CDR3, taken from reference TRBV2 and TRBJ2-7): EPEVTQTPSHQVTQMGQEVILRCVPISNHLYFYWYRQILGQKVEFLVSFYNNEISEKSEIFDDQFSVERPDGSNFTLKIRSTKLEDSAMYFCASGQSSYEQYFGPGTRLTVT.

The chain has TRBV29-1 and TRBJ1-1; 9 bases line up with TRBD1. The length of the CDR3 is 14 residues. The J segment lost 0 bases and the V segment lost 4 bases, leaving 3 bases of the junction unmatched. CDR1 and CDR2 (germline): SQVTM, ANQGSEA. The CDR3 sequence: CSVARDRVNTEAFF. CDR3 coding DNA: TGCAGCGTTGCCCGGGACAGGGTGAACACTGAAGCTTTCTTT. Full variable domain (remainder filled in from reference TRBV29-1 and TRBJ1-1): SAVISQKPSRDICQRGTSLTIQCQVDSQVTMMFWYRQQPGQSLTLIATANQGSEATYESGFVIDKFPISRPNLTFSTLTVSNMSPEDSSIYLCSVARDRVNTEAFFGQGTRLTVV.

J is TRBJ2-1 and V is TRBV19; 9 positions match TRBD2. Per the germline V gene, CDR1 is LNHDA and CDR2 is SQIVND (reference sequence). This CDR3 is 14 amino acids long. Trimming at V came to 6 bases and at J to 10 bases, leaving 10 bases not matched to a gene. The CDR3 loop is CASRWASGNGEQFF. In nucleotides, the CDR3 is TGTGCCAGTAGGTGGGCTAGCGGGAACGGGGAGCAGTTCTTC.

The chain joins TRBV5-5 to TRBJ1-2; D is uncertain. V shed 0 bases and J shed 4 bases, with 10 bases lying between them. The CDR3 covers 14 residues. Looked up from germline, CDR1 is SGHKS and CDR2 is YYEKEE (reference sequence). The CDR3 is CASSLDSLGYGYTF. In nucleotides, the CDR3 is TGTGCCAGCAGCTTGGACAGCTTGGGCTATGGCTACACCTTC.